The rows below give T cell receptor beta chains drawn from one sample of a study of blood T cells in healthy people across ages. TCRdb re-called the 5' RACE reads through MiXCR, storing one row per CDR3 protein. The sample records about 650,000 distinct CDR3 sequences, about 32% being singletons. The sequenced sample consisted of blood. These receptors were obtained from an elderly woman in good health. Each CDR3 is given with its conserved first and last residue. Fields, in order: J gene, clone size, D gene, V gene, CDR3 protein, CDR3 DNA. The D gene is left open where the match is weak. Clone size is stated in some rows and not others, as once, few, many or a class when expanded.

J: TRBJ2-1; size: few; D: .; V: TRBV12-3/TRBV12-4; CDR3: CASRGNGQFF; DNA: TGTGCCAGCAGAGGGAATGGGCAGTTCTTC
J: TRBJ2-5; size: many; D: TRBD1; V: TRBV29-1; CDR3: CSVTGQGYETQYF; DNA: TGCAGCGTCACGGGACAGGGTTATGAGACCCAGTACTTC
J: TRBJ2-7; size: many; D: TRBD1; V: TRBV30; CDR3: CAGQGAYEQYF; DNA: TGTGCCGGACAGGGGGCCTACGAGCAGTACTTC
J: TRBJ2-1; size: once; D: .; V: TRBV9; CDR3: CASSPFPLDEQFF; DNA: TGTGCCAGCAGCCCATTCCCCCTAGATGAGCAGTTCTTC
J: TRBJ1-5; size: .; D: .; V: TRBV9; CDR3: CASSSQGNNQPQHF; DNA: TGTGCCAGCAGCTCACAGGGAAACAATCAGCCCCAGCATTTT
J: TRBJ2-7; size: few; D: TRBD1; V: TRBV27; CDR3: CASREGQASYNEQYF; DNA: TGTGCCAGCAGGGAGGGACAGGCGTCCTACAATGAGCAGTACTTC
J: TRBJ1-4; size: few; D: .; V: TRBV5-1; CDR3: CASSLDRPNEKLFF; DNA: TGCGCCAGCAGCTTGGACAGGCCTAATGAAAAACTGTTTTTT
J: TRBJ2-1; size: many; D: TRBD2; V: TRBV20-1; CDR3: CSAQTSGGAFRSYNEQFF; DNA: TGCAGTGCGCAGACTAGCGGGGGGGCCTTTAGGTCCTACAATGAGCAGTTCTTC
J: TRBJ2-2; size: .; D: .; V: TRBV5-1; CDR3: CASSLVQGLNTGELFF; DNA: TGCGCCAGCAGCTTGGTTCAGGGTCTGAACACCGGGGAGCTGTTTTTT
J: TRBJ2-7; size: .; D: .; V: TRBV7-2; CDR3: CASSFSSGTYYEQYF; DNA: TGTGCCAGCAGCTTTTCGTCAGGGACGTACTACGAGCAGTACTTC
J: TRBJ1-6; size: .; D: TRBD1; V: TRBV7-3; CDR3: CASSPGDSNSPLHF; DNA: TGTGCCAGCAGCCCGGGGGACAGTAATTCACCCCTCCACTTT
J: TRBJ2-1; size: many; D: TRBD1; V: TRBV27; CDR3: CASSSRTGQFGEQFF; DNA: TGTGCCAGCAGTTCACGGACAGGTCAATTCGGTGAGCAGTTCTTC
J: TRBJ2-6; size: once; D: .; V: TRBV29-1; CDR3: CSVVADSGANVLTF; DNA: TGCAGCGTTGTAGCGGACTCTGGGGCCAACGTCCTGACTTTC
J: TRBJ2-7; size: .; D: TRBD2; V: TRBV24-1; CDR3: CATSDCTSGGAYNEQYF; DNA: TGTGCCACCAGTGATTGCACTAGCGGGGGTGCCTACAATGAGCAGTACTTC
J: TRBJ2-7; size: few; D: .; V: TRBV15; CDR3: CATSGSTRVVNEQYF; DNA: TGTGCCACCAGCGGGTCGACAAGGGTCGTCAATGAGCAGTACTTC
J: TRBJ2-7; size: .; D: .; V: TRBV29-1; CDR3: CSVVRFEPPWYEQYF; DNA: TGCAGCGTTGTCCGGTTCGAACCCCCTTGGTACGAGCAGTACTTC
J: TRBJ2-7; size: many; D: .; V: TRBV5-1; CDR3: CASHEAQTSYEQYF; DNA: TGCGCCAGCCATGAGGCTCAGACCTCCTACGAGCAGTACTTC
J: TRBJ2-5; size: many; D: TRBD1; V: TRBV7-2; CDR3: CASSLNGQGASLQETQYF; DNA: TGTGCCAGCAGCTTGAACGGACAGGGGGCGTCCCTCCAAGAGACCCAGTACTTC
J: TRBJ2-1; size: .; D: .; V: TRBV6-1; CDR3: CASSEAGPNSYNEQFF; DNA: TGTGCCAGCAGTGAAGCGGGACCTAACTCCTACAATGAGCAGTTCTTC
J: TRBJ2-1; size: few; D: .; V: TRBV5-1; CDR3: CASSLASQGVDEQFF; DNA: TGCGCCAGCAGTCTCGCGTCCCAGGGCGTCGATGAGCAGTTCTTC
J: TRBJ2-3; size: many; D: .; V: TRBV5-4; CDR3: CASSTTGASTDTQYF; DNA: TGTGCCAGCAGCACGACAGGAGCTAGCACAGATACGCAGTATTTT
J: TRBJ2-7; size: .; D: TRBD2; V: TRBV6-1; CDR3: CASSSGRAGVYEQYF; DNA: TGTGCCAGCAGCAGCGGGAGGGCAGGAGTCTACGAGCAGTACTTC
J: TRBJ1-2; size: many; D: TRBD1; V: TRBV5-4; CDR3: CASSGGQGRYGYTF; DNA: TGTGCCAGCAGCGGGGGACAGGGACGCTATGGCTACACCTTC
J: TRBJ1-2; size: many; D: .; V: TRBV7-9; CDR3: CASSPKQDYGYTF; DNA: TGTGCCAGCAGCCCTAAACAGGACTATGGCTACACCTTC
J: TRBJ1-4; size: .; D: .; V: TRBV5-6; CDR3: CASSGPSGGLNEKLFF; DNA: TGTGCCAGCAGCGGACCCTCCGGGGGCTTGAATGAAAAACTGTTTTTT
J: TRBJ2-2; size: many; D: .; V: TRBV28; CDR3: CASSLYGGANTGELFF; DNA: TGTGCCAGCAGTTTATATGGTGGGGCGAACACCGGGGAGCTGTTTTTT
J: TRBJ2-5; size: .; D: TRBD1; V: TRBV7-3; CDR3: CASNVTGTGDKQYF; DNA: TGTGCCAGCAACGTTACCGGGACAGGGGACAAGCAGTACTTC
J: TRBJ1-2; size: few; D: .; V: TRBV27; CDR3: CASSPRRGVYGYTF; DNA: TGTGCCAGCAGTCCCCGACGGGGAGTCTATGGCTACACCTTC
J: TRBJ2-5; size: many; D: TRBD1; V: TRBV6-2/TRBV6-3; CDR3: CASSYRQGRETQYF; DNA: TGTGCCAGCAGTTACCGACAGGGGAGAGAGACCCAGTACTTC
J: TRBJ2-3; size: .; D: .; V: TRBV12-3/TRBV12-4; CDR3: CASSLPKTDTQYF; DNA: TGTGCCAGCAGCCTTCCCAAGACAGATACGCAGTATTTT